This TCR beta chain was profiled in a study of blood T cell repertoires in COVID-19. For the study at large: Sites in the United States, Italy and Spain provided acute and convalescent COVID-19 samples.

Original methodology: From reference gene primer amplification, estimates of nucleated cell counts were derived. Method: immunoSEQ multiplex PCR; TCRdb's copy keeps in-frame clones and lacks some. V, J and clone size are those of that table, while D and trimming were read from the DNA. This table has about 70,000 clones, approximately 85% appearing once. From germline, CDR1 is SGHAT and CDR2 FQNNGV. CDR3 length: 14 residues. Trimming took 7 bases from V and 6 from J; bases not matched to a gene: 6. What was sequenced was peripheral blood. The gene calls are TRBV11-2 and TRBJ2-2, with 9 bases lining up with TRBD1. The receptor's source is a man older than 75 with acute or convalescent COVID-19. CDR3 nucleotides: TGTGCCAGCAAGATGACAGGGGGGGCCGGGGAGCTGTTTTTT. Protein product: CASKMTGGAGELFF.